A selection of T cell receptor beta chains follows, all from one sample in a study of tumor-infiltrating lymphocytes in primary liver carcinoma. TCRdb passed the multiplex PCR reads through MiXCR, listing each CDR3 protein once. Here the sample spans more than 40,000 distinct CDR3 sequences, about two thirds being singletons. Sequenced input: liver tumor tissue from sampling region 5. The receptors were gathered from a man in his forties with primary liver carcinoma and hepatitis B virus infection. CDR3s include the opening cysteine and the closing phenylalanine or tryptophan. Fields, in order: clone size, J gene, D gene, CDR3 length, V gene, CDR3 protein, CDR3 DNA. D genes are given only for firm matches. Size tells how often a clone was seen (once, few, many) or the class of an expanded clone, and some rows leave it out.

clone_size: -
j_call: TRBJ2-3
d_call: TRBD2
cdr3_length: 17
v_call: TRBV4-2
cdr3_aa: CASSPGLAGRLTDAQYF
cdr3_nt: TGTGCCAGCAGCCCTGGACTAGCGGGGCGCCTCACAGATGCGCAGTATTTT

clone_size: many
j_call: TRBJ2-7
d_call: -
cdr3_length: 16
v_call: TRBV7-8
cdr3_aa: CASSLVRAENSYEQYF
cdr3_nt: TGTGCCAGCAGCTTAGTGCGGGCGGAAAATTCCTACGAGCAGTACTTC

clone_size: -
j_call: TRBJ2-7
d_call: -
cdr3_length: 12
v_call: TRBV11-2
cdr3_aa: CASRPGGYEQYF
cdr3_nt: TGTGCCAGTCGCCCGGGGGGCTATGAGCAGTACTTC

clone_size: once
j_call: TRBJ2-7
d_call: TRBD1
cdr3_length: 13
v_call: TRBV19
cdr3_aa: CASEGQGSHEQYF
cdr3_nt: TGTGCCAGTGAAGGACAGGGTAGCCACGAGCAGTACTTC

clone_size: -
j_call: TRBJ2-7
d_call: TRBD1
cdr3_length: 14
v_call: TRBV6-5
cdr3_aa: CASSEDRDSYGQYF
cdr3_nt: TGTGCCAGCAGCGAGGACAGGGACTCCTACGGGCAGTACTTC

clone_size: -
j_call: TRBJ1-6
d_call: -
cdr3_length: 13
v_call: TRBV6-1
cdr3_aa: CASRTADNTPHHF
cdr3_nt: TGTGCCAGCAGGACCGCCGATAATACACCCCACCACTTT

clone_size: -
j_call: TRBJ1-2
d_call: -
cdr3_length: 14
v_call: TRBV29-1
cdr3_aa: CGVEADGPHYGYTF
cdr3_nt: TGCGGCGTTGAAGCAGACGGACCGCACTATGGCTACACCTTC

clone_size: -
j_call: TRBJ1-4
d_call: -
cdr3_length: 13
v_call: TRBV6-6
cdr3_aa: CASSHRQDDKLFF
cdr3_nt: TGCGCCAGCAGCCACAGACAGGATGATAAACTGTTTTTT

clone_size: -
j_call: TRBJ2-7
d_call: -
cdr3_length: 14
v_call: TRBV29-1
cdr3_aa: CSVDDHPGSYEQYF
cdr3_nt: TGCAGCGTTGATGATCATCCCGGTTCCTACGAGCAGTACTTC

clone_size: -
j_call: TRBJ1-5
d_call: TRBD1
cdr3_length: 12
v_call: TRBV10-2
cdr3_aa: CASRTGGQPQQF
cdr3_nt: TGCGCCAGCAGGACAGGGGGCCAGCCCCAGCAGTTT

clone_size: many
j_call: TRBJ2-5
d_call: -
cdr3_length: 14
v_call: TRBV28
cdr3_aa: CASSPSYYQETQYF
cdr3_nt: TGTGCCAGCAGCCCCTCGTATTACCAAGAGACCCAGTACTTC

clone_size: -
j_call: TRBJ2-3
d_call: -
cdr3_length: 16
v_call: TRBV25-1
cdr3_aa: CASSESIGRVADTQYF
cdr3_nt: TGTGCCAGCAGTGAATCAATCGGGCGGGTTGCAGATACGCAGTATTTT

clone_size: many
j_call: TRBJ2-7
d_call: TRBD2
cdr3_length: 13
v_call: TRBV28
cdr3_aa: CASLAGGLGEQYF
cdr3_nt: TGTGCCAGTTTAGCGGGAGGTTTGGGCGAGCAGTACTTC

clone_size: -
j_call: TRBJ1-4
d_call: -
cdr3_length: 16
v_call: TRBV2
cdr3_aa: CASSETTAATNEKLFF
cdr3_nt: TGTGCCAGCAGTGAAACGACAGCTGCAACTAATGAAAAACTGTTTTTT

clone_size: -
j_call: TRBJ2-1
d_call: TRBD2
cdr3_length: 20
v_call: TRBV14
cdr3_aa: CASSQDARSGRSQRGYGQFF
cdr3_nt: TGTGCCAGCAGCCAAGACGCCAGGTCAGGTCGGAGTCAGCGGGGGTATGGGCAGTTCTTC

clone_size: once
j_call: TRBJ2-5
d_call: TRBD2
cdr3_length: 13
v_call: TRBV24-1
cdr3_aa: CATERAGEETHYF
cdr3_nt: TGTGCCACCGAACGTGCGGGGGAAGAGACCCATTACTTC

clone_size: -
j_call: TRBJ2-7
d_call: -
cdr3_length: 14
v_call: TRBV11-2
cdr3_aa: CANSLAASEYEQYF
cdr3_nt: TGTGCCAACAGCTTAGCGGCTAGCGAATACGAGCAGTACTTC

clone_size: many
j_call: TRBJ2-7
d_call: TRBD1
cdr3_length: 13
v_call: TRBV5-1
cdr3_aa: CASRDREVGEQYF
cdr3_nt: TGCGCCAGCAGGGACAGGGAAGTTGGCGAGCAGTACTTC

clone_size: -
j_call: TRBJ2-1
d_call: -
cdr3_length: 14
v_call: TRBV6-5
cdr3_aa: CASRIHRADNERFF
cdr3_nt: TGTGCCAGCAGGATACACAGGGCCGACAATGAGCGGTTCTTC

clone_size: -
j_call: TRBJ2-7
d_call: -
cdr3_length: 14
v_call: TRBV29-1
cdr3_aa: CSATVTVGMYERYF
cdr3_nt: TGCAGCGCTACTGTGACCGTGGGGATGTACGAGCGGTACTTC

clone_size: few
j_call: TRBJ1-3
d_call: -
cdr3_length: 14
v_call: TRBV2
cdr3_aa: CASSEAAGGNTIYF
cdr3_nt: TGTGCCAGCAGTGAAGCGGCAGGGGGAAACACCATATATTTT

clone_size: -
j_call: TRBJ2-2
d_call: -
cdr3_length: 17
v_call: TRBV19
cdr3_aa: CASSPRQAGANTGELFF
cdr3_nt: TGTGCCAGTAGTCCTCGACAGGCAGGAGCGAACACCGGGGAGCTGTTTTTT

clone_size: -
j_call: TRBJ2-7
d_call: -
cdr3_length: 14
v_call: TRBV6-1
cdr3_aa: CANSPGQAAYEQYF
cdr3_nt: TGTGCCAACAGTCCTGGACAAGCGGCCTACGAGCAGTATTTC

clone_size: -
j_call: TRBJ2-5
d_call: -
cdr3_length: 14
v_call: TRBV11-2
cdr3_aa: CASSPRAGQETQHF
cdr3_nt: TGTGCCAGCAGCCCGAGGGCCGGTCAAGAGACCCAGCACTTC

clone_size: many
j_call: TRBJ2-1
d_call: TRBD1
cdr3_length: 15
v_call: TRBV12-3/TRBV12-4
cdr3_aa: CASSLRQGGGNEQFF
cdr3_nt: TGTGCCAGCAGTTTACGACAGGGGGGGGGGAATGAGCAGTTCTTC

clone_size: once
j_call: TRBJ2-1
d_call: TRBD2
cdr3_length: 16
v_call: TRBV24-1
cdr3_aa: CATSGISGRAVDEQFF
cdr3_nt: TGTGCCACCAGTGGTATTAGCGGGAGGGCCGTTGATGAGCAGTTCTTC

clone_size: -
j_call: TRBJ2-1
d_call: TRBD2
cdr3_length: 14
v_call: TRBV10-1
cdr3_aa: CVSSRTSGSREQFF
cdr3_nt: TGCGTCAGCAGTCGAACTAGCGGGAGCCGTGAGCAGTTCTTC

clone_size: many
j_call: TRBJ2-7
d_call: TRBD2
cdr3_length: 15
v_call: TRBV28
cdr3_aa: CASSSWTSGRREQYF
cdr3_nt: TGTGCCAGCAGTTCCTGGACTAGCGGGAGGCGCGAGCAGTACTTC

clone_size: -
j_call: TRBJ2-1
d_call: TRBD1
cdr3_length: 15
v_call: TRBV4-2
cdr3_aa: CVSSPRTGGNNEEFF
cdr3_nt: TGTGTCAGCAGCCCGCGGACAGGGGGGAACAATGAGGAGTTCTTC

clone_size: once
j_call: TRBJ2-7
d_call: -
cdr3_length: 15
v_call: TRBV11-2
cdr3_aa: CASSLSVGIFYEQYF
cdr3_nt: TGTGCCAGCAGTCTATCTGTGGGAATATTTTACGAGCAGTACTTC

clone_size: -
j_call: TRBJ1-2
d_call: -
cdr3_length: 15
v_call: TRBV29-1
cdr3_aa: CNTGERGDLDYGYTF
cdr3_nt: TGCAACACCGGGGAGAGGGGAGACCTGGACTATGGCTACACCTTC